This T cell receptor beta chain was captured in a study of blood T cell repertoires in COVID-19. This clone was found once. Germline V gene lookup returns CDR1 SGHAT and CDR2 FQNNGV. The ends were cut back, 6 bases at V and 8 bases at J, with 22 bases in the middle. This CDR3 comprises 15 residues. In the authors' methods: Amplification of reference gene primers provided the estimated nucleated cell counts. Profiled with immunoSEQ multiplex PCR; TCRdb holds only in-frame clones, not every one. That table furnishes V, J and clone size, whereas the DNA furnished D and trimming. The profile covers tens of thousands of clones, with approximately 79% appearing a single time and roughly 9.7% taken by the ten largest.

This TCR was recovered from a human donor in a cohort sampled during active COVID-19. Material: peripheral blood. The chain links TRBV11-2 to TRBJ1-2; no clear D gene. CDR3 nucleotides: TGTGCCAGCAGATCTCTATCCGGGATCTTGCAGGGCTACACCTTC. Translating it yields CASRSLSGILQGYTF.